The clone carrying this T cell receptor (beta chain) was detected a few times. The data stem from a study of T-cell reconstitution after alpha-beta-depleted transplantation in children. The CDR3 runs to 15 residues. V lost 3 bases and J lost 6; bases outside the gene matches: 8. Germline V gene lookup returns CDR1 SGHAT and CDR2 FQDESV (reference sequence). Unique molecular identifiers were used in preparing the TCRbeta library. TCRdb re-derived calls from the PCR reads in MiXCR, one entry per CDR3 protein. The sample holds over 550,000 distinct CDR3 sequences, roughly a tenth seen once. The J gene is TRBJ2-1, the V gene TRBV11-1; 7 bases align to TRBD2. The source was PBMCs from the stem cell graft donor, collected from the stem cell graft. This TCR came from a human donor who donated a stem cell graft to a child with acute myeloid leukemia. CDR3: CASSFLSGDSNEQFF. CDR3 DNA sequence: TGTGCCAGCAGCTTTCTCAGCGGGGACTCCAATGAGCAGTTCTTC.